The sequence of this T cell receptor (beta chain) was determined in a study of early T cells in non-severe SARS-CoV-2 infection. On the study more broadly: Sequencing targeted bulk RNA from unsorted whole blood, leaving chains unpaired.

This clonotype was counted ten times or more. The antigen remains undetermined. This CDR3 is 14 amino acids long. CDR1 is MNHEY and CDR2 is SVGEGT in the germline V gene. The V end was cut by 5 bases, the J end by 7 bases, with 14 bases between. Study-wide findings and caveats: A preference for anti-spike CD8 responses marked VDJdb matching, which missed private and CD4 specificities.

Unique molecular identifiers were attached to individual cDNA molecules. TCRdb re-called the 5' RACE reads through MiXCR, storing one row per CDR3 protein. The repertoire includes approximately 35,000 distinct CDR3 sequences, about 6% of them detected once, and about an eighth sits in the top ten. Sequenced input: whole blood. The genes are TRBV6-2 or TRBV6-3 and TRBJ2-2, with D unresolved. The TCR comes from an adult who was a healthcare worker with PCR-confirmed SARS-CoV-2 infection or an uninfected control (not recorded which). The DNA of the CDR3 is TGTGCCAGCAGTACCCGTTTAGTAGACGGGGAGCTGTTTTTT. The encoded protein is CASSTRLVDGELFF.